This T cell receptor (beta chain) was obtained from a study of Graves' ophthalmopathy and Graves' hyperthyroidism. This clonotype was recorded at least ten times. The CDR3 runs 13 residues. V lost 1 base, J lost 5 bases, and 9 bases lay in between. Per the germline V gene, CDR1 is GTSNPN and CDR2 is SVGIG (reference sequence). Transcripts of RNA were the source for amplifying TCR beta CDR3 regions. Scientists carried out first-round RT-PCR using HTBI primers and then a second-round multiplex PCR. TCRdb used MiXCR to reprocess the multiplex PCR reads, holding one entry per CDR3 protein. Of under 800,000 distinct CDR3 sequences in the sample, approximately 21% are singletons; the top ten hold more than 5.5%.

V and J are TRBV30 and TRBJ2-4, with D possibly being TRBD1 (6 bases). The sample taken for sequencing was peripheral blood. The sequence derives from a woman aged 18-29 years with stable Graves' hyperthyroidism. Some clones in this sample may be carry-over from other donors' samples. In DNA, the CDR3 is TGTGCCTGGAGTGCGGGACAAGAAAACATTCAGTACTTC. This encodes CAWSAGQENIQYF. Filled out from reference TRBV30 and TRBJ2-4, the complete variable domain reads SQTIHQWPATLVQPVGSPLSLECTVEGTSNPNLYWYRQAAGRGLQLLFYSVGIGQISSEVPQNLSASRPQDRQFILSSKKLLLSDSGFYLCAWSAGQENIQYFGAGTRLSVL.